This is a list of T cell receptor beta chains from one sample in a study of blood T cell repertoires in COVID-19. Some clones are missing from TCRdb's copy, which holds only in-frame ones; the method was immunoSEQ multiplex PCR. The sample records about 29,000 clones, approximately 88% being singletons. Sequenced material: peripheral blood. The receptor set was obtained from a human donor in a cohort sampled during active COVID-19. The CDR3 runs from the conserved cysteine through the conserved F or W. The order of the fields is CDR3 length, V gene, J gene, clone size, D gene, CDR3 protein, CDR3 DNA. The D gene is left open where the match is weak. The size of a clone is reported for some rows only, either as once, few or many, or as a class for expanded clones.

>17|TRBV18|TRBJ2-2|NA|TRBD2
CASSPRSGGAKTGELFF
TGTGCCAGCTCACCAAGAAGCGGGGGGGCGAAAACCGGGGAGCTGTTTTTT
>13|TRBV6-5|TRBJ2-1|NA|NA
CASSYANYNEQFF
TGTGCCAGCAGTTACGCGAACTACAATGAGCAGTTCTTC
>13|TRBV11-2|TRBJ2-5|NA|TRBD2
CATALASEETQYF
TGTGCCACCGCACTAGCGTCGGAGGAGACCCAGTACTTC
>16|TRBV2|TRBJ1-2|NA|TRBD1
CASSLLTGTGIQGYTF
TGTGCCAGCAGTCTACTAACCGGGACAGGTATTCAGGGCTACACCTTC
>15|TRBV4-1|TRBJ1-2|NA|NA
CASSQDGAGDYGYTF
TGCGCCAGCAGCCAAGATGGGGCAGGGGACTATGGCTACACCTTC
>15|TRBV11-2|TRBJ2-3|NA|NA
CASSRVGESTDTQYF
TGTGCCAGCAGCCGGGTCGGCGAGTCCACAGATACGCAGTATTTT
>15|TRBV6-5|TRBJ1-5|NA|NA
CASRSEAGGYQPQHF
TGTGCCAGCAGATCCGAGGCAGGAGGATATCAGCCCCAGCATTTT
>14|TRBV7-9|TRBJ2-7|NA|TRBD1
CASSPPTGDYEQYF
TGTGCCAGCAGCCCGCCTACAGGGGACTACGAGCAGTACTTC
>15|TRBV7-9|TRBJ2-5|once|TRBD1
CASSLKGTDQETQYF
TGTGCCAGCAGCTTAAAGGGGACAGACCAAGAGACCCAGTACTTC
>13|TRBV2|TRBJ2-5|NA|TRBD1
CASMRGQGETQYF
TGTGCCAGCATGAGGGGACAGGGAGAGACCCAGTACTTC
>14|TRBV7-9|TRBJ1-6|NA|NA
CASSLARSSSPLHF
TGTGCCAGCAGCTTAGCCAGGTCTAGCTCACCCCTCCACTTT
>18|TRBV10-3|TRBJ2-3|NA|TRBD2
CAISVTRASGGSTDTQYF
TGTGCCATCAGTGTAACCCGAGCTAGCGGGGGAAGCACAGATACGCAGTATTTT
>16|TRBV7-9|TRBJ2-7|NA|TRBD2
CASSFSGGKPTGEQYF
TGTGCCAGCAGCTTCTCCGGGGGGAAACCCACCGGCGAGCAGTACTTC
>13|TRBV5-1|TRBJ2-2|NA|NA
CASSLTVPGELFF
TGCGCCAGCAGCTTGACGGTCCCCGGGGAGCTGTTTTTT
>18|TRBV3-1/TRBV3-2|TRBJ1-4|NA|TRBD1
CASSQGTGGGLTNEKLFF
TGTGCCAGCAGCCAGGGGACAGGGGGCGGTCTAACTAATGAAAAACTGTTTTTT
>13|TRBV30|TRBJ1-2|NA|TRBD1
CAWTTGMNYGYTF
TGTGCCTGGACGACAGGGATGAACTATGGCTACACCTTC
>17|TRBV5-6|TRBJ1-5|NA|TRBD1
CASSFRQGTQRGQPQHF
TGTGCCAGCAGCTTCCGACAGGGTACCCAACGCGGTCAGCCCCAGCATTTT
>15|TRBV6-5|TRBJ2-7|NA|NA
CASSRYSQGSYEQYF
TGTGCCAGCAGTCGTTACTCTCAGGGTTCCTACGAGCAGTACTTC
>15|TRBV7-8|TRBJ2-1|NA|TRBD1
CASSPGQGARNEQFF
TGTGCCAGCAGCCCCGGACAGGGGGCGCGGAATGAGCAGTTCTTC
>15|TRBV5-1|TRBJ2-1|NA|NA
CASSQSSDRVNEQFF
TGCGCCAGCAGCCAAAGCTCGGACAGAGTCAATGAGCAGTTCTTC
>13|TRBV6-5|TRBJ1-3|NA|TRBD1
CASSTGGRNTIYF
TGTGCCAGCAGTACAGGGGGGAGGAACACCATATATTTT
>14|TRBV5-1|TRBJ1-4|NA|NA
CASSLDGTNEKLFF
TGCGCCAGCAGCTTGGACGGAACTAATGAAAAACTGTTTTTT
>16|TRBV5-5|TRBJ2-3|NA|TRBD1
CASSLPGTGRTDTQYF
TGTGCCAGCAGCTTACCCGGGACAGGGCGCACAGATACGCAGTATTTT
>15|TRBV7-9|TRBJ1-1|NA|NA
CASSPSGEGNTEAFF
TGTGCCAGCAGCCCCTCAGGGGAAGGGAACACTGAAGCTTTCTTT
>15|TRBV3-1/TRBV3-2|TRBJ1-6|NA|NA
CASSRGITGGSPLHF
TGTGCCAGCAGCCGAGGAATAACAGGTGGATCACCCCTCCACTTT
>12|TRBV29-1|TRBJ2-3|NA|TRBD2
CSVAGSTDTQYF
TGCAGCGTAGCGGGGAGCACAGATACGCAGTATTTT
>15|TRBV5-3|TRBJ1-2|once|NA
CARSWGRTVNYGYTF
TGTGCCAGAAGCTGGGGCCGGACAGTTAACTATGGCTACACCTTC
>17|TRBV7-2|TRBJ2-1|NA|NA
CASSLGFVGGAFNEQFF
TGTGCCAGCAGCTTGGGCTTCGTAGGGGGGGCATTCAATGAGCAGTTCTTC
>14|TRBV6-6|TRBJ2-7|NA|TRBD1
CASSRSRDRYEQYF
TGTGCCAGCAGTCGATCCCGGGACAGGTACGAGCAGTACTTC
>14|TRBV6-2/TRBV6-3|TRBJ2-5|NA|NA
CASSRHLLQETQYF
TGTGCCAGCAGTCGCCACCTACTGCAAGAGACCCAGTACTTC
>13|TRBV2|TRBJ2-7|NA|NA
CASSSWQGYEQYF
TGTGCCAGCAGTTCCTGGCAGGGTTATGAGCAGTACTTC
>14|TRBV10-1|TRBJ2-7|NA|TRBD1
CASRGTGANYEQYF
TGCGCCAGCAGGGGGACAGGGGCTAATTACGAGCAGTACTTC
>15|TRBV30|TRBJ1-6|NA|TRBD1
CAWTVVRGLNSPLHF
TGTGCCTGGACCGTCGTTAGGGGGCTCAATTCACCCCTCCACTTT
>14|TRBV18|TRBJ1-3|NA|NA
CASSPRASGNTIYF
TGTGCCAGCTCACCTAGAGCCTCTGGAAACACCATATATTTT
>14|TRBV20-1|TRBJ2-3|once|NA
CSASLASLVGTQYF
TGCAGTGCTAGTCTAGCGTCTCTGGTGGGGACGCAGTATTTT
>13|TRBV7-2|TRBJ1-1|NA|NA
CASSPRRASEAFF
TGTGCCAGCAGCCCGAGGAGGGCCTCTGAAGCTTTCTTT
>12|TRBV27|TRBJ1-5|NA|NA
CASRTGHQPQHF
TGTGCCAGCAGAACAGGGCATCAGCCCCAGCATTTT
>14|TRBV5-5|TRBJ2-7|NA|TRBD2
CASAVSGVSYEQYF
TGTGCCAGCGCCGTTAGCGGGGTATCCTACGAGCAGTACTTC
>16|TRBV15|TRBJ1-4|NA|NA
CATSPVGEGRGEKLFF
TGTGCCACCAGTCCGGTTGGGGAGGGACGGGGTGAAAAACTGTTTTTT
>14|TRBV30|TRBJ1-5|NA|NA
CAWSPHYSNQPQHF
TGTGCCTGGAGTCCACACTATAGCAATCAGCCCCAGCATTTT
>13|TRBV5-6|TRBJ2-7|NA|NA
CASSSGISYEQYF
TGTGCCAGCAGCTCGGGTATCTCCTACGAGCAGTACTTC
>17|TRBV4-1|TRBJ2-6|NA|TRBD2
CASSQAGGISGANVLTF
TGCGCCAGCAGCCAAGCGGGGGGTATAAGTGGGGCCAACGTCCTGACTTTC
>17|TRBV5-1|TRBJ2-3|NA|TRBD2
CASSLTSGGAGTDTQYF
TGCGCCAGCAGCCTTACTAGCGGGGGGGCCGGTACAGATACGCAGTATTTT
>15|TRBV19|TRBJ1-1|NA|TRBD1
CASSIGDRVGTEAFF
TGTGCCAGTAGTATAGGGGACAGGGTCGGCACTGAAGCTTTCTTT
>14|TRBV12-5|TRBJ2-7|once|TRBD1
CASAVSGQGNEQYF
TGTGCTAGTGCCGTTTCGGGACAGGGAAACGAGCAGTACTTC
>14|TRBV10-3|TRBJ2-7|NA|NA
CAISERLGAYEQYF
TGTGCCATCAGTGAAAGACTAGGGGCCTACGAGCAGTATTTC
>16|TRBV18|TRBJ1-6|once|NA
CASSPATGGYNSPLHF
TGTGCCAGCTCACCAGCGACAGGCGGGTATAATTCACCCCTCCACTTT
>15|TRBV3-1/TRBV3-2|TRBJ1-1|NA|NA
CASSQDGAGGTEAFF
TGTGCCAGCAGCCAAGATGGGGCGGGGGGCACTGAAGCTTTCTTT